This entry describes one T cell receptor (beta chain). The target of this receptor is not known. Base qualities are not at hand, and no much larger clone is one base apart. V drops 5 bases and J drops 6 bases, leaving 10 bases in between. Based on the germline V gene, the CDR1 and CDR2 sequences are MGHDK and SYGVNS. The CDR3 contains 13 residues, cysteine and phenylalanine counted. Only CDR3 DNA is held: 39 bases, read in frame from base 1. This specimen comes from a study of blood T cell repertoires in COVID-19 (dated by TCRdb to about 2020). Concerning the study at large: Samples from collaborators originated in the United States, Italy and Spain and spanned both the acute and convalescent phases of COVID-19. The samples were drawn from two sources: the first 160 participants of the ongoing ImmuneRACE study, and 1,200 or so subjects contributed by 6 global collaborators. Deeply sampled blood TCRbeta repertoires from subjects exposed to, actively infected with, or recovered from COVID-19 were included in the dataset. The sample metadata nearly always contained a de-identified subject ID, COVID-19 status, age in years and sex. The material from the prospective study consisted of cDNA or gDNA derived from T cells, B-cell-depleted T cells, or PBMCs. The repertoires were made available in a free public database intended to serve as a resource for research on the immune response to SARS-CoV-2. Where HLA class I and class II types were available, the types were taken from metadata supplied by the sample provider, not from assay-based typing. The paper's findings and limits, for the study overall: How much clinical and demographic metadata was included differed by source and by participant, and the metadata was provided uncurated.

The collaborating institutions used their own protocols to collect whole blood in K2EDTA tubes. For TCRbeta analysis, collaborators shipped samples as frozen whole blood, isolated PBMCs, or DNA extracted from either of those sample types. The immunoSEQ Assay, a bias-controlled multiplex PCR, was used to amplify TCRbeta CDR3 regions from genomic DNA. The paper's data handling went like this. The number of nucleated cells in each sample was estimated by amplification of reference gene primers within the assay. To quantify the absolute abundance of each unique TCRbeta CDR3 rearrangement, sequence reads were collapsed and filtered. For each sample, productive Simpson clonality was calculated as the square root of Simpson's diversity index across productive rearrangements. Entries here come from immuneACCESS through TCRdb and include only in-frame sequences with V and J called. Some clones fail to appear in such tables; in the studies checked, an unresolved V gene covers under half of the shortfall, and the cause of the remainder is unknown. D and trimming come from the DNA, and the V and J calls and clone size come from that table. Here the sample has fewer than 350,000 clones; just under 85% occur a single time. Approximately 4.1% of the sample goes to the ten largest clones.

The chain employs TRBV25-1 and TRBJ2-2, and possibly TRBD1, on 6 matching bases. The specimen was peripheral blood. This TCR was recovered from a woman between 50 and 59 years old with active or convalescent COVID-19. The DNA is as follows: TGTGCCAGCAGTCACAGGGCGGCCGGGGAGCTGTTTTTT. This sequence encodes CASSHRAAGELFF.